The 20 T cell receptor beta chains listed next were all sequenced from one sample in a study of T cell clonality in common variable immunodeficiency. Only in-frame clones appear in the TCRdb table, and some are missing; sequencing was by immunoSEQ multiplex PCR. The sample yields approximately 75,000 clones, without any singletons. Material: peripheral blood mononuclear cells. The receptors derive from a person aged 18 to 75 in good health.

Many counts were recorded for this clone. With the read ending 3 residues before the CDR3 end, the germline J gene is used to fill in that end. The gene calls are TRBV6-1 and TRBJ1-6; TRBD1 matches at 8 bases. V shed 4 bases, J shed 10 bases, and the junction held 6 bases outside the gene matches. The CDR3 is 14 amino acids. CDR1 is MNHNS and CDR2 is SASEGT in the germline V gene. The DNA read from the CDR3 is TGTGCCAGCAGTGCGGACAGGGTGGAGTCACCC. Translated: CASSADRVESP. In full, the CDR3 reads CASSADRVESPLHF.

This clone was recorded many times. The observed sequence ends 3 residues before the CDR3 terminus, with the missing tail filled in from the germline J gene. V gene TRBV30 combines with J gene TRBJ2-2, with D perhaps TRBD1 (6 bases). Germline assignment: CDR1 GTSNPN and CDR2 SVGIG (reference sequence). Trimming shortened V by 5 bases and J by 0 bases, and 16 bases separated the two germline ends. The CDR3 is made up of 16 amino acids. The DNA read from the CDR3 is TGTGCCTGGGCCCAATACAGGGCCCCGAACACCGGGGAG. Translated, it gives CAWAQYRAPNTGE. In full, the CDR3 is CAWAQYRAPNTGELFF.

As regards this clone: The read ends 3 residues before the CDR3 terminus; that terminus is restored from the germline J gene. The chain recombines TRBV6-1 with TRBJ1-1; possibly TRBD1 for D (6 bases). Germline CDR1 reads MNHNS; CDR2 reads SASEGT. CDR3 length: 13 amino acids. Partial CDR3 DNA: TGTGCCAGCAGTGTCCAATGGGACACCACA. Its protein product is CASSVQWDTT. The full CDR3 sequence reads CASSVQWDTTAFF.

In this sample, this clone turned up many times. The CDR3 is CASSESYGRGTQYF. Incomplete CDR3 DNA: TGCGCCAGCAGTGAGTCCTACGGCCGGGGTACG. V gene TRBV10-1 combines with J gene TRBJ2-3; weak D call: TRBD2 (5 bases). The read stops 3 residues short of the end of the CDR3; the missing end is completed from the germline J gene. From germline, CDR1 is WNHNN and CDR2 SYGVQD (reference sequence). The CDR3 spans 14 residues. Trimming took 0 bases from V and 8 from J, leaving 12 bases between them.

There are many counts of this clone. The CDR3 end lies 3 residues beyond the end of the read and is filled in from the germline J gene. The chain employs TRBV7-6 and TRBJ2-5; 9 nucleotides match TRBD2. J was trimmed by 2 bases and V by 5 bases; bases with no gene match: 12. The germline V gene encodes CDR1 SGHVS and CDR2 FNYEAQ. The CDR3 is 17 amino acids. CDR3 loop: CASSAHGWLAGQETQYF. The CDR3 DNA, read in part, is TGTGCCAGCAGCGCACACGGCTGGCTAGCGGGGCAAGAGACC.

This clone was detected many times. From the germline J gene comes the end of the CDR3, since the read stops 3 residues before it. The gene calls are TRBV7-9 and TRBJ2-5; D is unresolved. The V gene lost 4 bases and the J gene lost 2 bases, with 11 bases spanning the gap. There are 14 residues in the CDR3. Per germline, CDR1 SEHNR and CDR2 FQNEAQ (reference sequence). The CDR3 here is CASSSLGDQETQYF. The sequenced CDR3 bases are TGTGCCAGCAGCTCCCTAGGAGATCAAGAGACC.

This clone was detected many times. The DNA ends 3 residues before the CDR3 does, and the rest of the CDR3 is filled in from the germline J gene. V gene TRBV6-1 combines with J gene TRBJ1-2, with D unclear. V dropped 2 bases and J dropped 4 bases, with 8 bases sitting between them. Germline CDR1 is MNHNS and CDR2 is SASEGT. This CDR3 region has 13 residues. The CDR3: CASSEYFSYGYTF. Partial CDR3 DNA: TGTGCCAGCAGTGAATACTTTAGCTATGGC.

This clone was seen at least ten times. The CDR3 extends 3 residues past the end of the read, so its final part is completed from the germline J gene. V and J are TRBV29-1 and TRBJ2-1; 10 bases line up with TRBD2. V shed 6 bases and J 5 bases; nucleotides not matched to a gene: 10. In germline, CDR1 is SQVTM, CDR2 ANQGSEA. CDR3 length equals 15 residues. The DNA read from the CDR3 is TGCAGCGTCCCCGCACTAGCGGGAATAAACAATGAG. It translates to CSVPALAGINNE. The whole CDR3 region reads CSVPALAGINNEQFF.

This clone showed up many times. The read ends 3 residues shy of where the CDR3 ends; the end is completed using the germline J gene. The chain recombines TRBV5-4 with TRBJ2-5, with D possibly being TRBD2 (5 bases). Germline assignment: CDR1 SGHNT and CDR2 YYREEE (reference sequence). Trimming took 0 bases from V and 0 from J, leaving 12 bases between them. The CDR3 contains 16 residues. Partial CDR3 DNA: TGTGCCAGCAGCTTGGGCCTAGCCGACGACCAAGAGACC. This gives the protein CASSLGLADDQET. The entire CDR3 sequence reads CASSLGLADDQETQYF.

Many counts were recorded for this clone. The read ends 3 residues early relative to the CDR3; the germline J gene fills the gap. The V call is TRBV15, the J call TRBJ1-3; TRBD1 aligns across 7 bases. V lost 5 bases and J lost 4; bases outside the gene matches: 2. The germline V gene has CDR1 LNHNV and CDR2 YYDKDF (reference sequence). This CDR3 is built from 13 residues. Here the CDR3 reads CATSWGQGNTIYF. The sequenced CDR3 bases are TGTGCCACCAGCTGGGGACAGGGAAACACC.

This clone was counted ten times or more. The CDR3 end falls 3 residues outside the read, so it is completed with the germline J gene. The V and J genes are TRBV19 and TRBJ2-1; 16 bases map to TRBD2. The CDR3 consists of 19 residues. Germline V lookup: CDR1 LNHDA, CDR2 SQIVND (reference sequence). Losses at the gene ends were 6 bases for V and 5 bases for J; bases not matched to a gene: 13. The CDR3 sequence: CASRSRGTSGRARNNEQFF. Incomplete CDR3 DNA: TGTGCCAGTAGATCACGAGGGACTAGCGGGAGGGCCAGAAACAATGAG.

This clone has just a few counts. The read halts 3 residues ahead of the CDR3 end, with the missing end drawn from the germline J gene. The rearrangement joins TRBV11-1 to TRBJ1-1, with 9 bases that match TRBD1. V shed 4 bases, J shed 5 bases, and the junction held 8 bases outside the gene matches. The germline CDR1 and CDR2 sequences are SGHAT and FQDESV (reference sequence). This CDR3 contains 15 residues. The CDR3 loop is CASSSGDRELTEAFF. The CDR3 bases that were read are TGTGCCAGCAGCTCGGGGGACAGGGAGTTAACTGAA.

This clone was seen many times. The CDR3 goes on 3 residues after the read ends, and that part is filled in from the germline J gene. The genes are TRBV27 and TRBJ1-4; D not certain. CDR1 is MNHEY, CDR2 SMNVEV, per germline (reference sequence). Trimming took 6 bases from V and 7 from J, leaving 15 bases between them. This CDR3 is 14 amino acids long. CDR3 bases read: TGTGCCAGCAGCCCCGGACTCGGGTTTGAAAAA. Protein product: CASSPGLGFEK. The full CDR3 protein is CASSPGLGFEKLFF. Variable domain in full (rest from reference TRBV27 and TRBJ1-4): EAQVTQNPRYLITVTGKKLTVTCSQNMNHEYMSWYRQDPGLGLRQIYYSMNVEVTDKGDVPEGYKVSRKEKRNFPLILESPSPNQTSLYFCASSPGLGFEKLFFGSGTQLSVL.

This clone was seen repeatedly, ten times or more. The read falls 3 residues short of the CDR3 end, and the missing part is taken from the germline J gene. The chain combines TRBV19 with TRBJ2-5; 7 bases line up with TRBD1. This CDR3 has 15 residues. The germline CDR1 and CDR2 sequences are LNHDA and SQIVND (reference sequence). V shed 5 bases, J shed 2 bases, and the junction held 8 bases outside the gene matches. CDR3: CASSPRTGQQETQYF. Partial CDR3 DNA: TGTGCCAGTAGTCCGCGGACAGGACAACAAGAGACC. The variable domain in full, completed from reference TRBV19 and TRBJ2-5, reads DGGITQSPKYLFRKEGQNVTLSCEQNLNHDAMYWYRQDPGQGLRLIYYSQIVNDFQKGDIAEGYSVSREKKESFPLTVTSAQKNPTAFYLCASSPRTGQQETQYFGPGTRLLVL.

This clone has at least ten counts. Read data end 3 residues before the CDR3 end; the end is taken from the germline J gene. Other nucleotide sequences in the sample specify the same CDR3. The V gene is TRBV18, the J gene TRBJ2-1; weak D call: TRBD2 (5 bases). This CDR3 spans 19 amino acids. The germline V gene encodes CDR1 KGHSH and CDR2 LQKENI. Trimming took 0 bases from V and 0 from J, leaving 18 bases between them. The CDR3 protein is CASSPPRLGGGASYNEQFF. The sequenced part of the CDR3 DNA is TGTGCCAGCTCACCACCCCGACTCGGCGGAGGCGCCTCCTACAATGAG. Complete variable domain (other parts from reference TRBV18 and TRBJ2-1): NAGVMQNPRHLVRRRGQEARLRCSPMKGHSHVYWYRQLPEEGLKFMVYLQKENIIDESGMPKERFSAEFPKEGPSILRIQQVVRGDSAAYFCASSPPRLGGGASYNEQFFGPGTRLTVL.

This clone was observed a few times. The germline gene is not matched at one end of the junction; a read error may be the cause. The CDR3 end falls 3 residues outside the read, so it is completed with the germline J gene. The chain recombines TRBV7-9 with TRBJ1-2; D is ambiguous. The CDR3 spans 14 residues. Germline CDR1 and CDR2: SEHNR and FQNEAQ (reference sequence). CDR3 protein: CTRSLAYESYGYTF. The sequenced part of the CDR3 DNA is TGTACCAGGAGCTTAGCCTACGAGAGTTATGGC.

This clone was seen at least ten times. The CDR3 spells CASSYPRRGLGPQHF. The part of the CDR3 DNA that was read is TGTGCCAGCAGTTACCCGAGGAGGGGGCTAGGGCCC. The genes are TRBV6-2 or TRBV6-3 and TRBJ1-5, with 7 nucleotides matching TRBD1. The read falls 3 residues short of the CDR3 end, and the missing part is taken from the germline J gene. The J segment lost 9 bases and the V segment lost 2 bases, leaving 10 bases of the junction unmatched. The CDR3 has 15 residues. Germline V CDR1 and CDR2: MNHEY, SVGEGT.

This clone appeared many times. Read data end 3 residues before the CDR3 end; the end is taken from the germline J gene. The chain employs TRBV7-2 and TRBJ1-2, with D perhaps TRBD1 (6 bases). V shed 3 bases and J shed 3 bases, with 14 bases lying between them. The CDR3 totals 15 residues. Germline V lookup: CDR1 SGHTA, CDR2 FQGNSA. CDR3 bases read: TGTGCCAGCAGCTTGGGGGGGCGCAACGACTATGGC. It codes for CASSLGGRNDYG. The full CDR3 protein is CASSLGGRNDYGYTF.

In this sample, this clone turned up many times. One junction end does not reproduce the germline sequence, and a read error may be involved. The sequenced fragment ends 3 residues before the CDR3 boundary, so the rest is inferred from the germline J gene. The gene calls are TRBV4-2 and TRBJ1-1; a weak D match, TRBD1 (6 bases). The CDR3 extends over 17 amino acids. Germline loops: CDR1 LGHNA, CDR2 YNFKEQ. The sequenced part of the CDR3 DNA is TGCGCCAGCAGCCAAGATAGGGGGTACGCGGCTGTCGCTGAA. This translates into CASSQDRGYAAVAE. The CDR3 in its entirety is CASSQDRGYAAVAEAFF.

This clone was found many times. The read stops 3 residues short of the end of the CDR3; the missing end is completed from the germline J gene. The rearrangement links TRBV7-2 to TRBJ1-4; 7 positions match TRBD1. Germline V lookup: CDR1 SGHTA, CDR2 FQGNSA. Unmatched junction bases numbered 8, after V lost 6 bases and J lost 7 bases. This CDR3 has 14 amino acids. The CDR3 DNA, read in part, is TGTGCCAGCAGGAGAGGGACAGCGGGTGAAAAA. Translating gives CASRRGTAGEK. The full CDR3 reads CASRRGTAGEKLFF.